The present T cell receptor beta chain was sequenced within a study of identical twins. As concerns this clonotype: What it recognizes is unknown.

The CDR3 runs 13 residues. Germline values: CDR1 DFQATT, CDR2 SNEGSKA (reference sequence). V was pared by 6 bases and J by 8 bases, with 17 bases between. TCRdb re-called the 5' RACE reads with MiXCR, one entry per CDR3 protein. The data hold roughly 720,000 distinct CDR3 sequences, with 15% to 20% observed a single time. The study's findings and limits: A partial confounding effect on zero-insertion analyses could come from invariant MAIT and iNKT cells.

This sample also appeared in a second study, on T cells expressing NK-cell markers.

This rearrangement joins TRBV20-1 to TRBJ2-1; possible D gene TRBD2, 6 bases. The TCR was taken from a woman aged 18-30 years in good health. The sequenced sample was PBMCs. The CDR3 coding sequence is TGCAGTGCCCAGGGAGGTCCTAACGATGAGCAGTTCTTC. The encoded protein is CSAQGGPNDEQFF.